This entry describes one TCR beta chain. V was pared by 0 bases and J by 1 base, with 10 bases between. There are 15 residues in the CDR3. The germline CDR1 and CDR2 sequences are MNHEY and SVGAGI. The data stem from a study of cytomegalovirus exposure and HLA in healthy donors. The PCR contained 60 Vbeta and 13 Jbeta primers. The method was immunoSEQ multiplex PCR; TCRdb's version includes in-frame clones alone and lacks a portion of them. The sample contains approximately 150,000 clones, 77% of which appear only once. The clonotype was recovered from a woman aged 40-49 years in good health and CMV-seropositive. Sequenced sample: PBMCs. The genes are TRBV6-5 and TRBJ2-7; D is uncertain. CDR3 in amino acids: CASSYSPTESYEQYF. DNA for the CDR3: TGTGCCAGCAGTTACTCGCCGACTGAGTCCTACGAGCAGTACTTC.